The 13 T cell receptor beta chains reported below all come from one sample, sequenced in a study of tumor-infiltrating lymphocytes in primary liver carcinoma. The study co-extracted DNA and RNA from 20-30 mg of unsorted bulk tissue. Total RNA (around 500 ng) served as template for TCR beta cDNA synthesis primed by a constant-region primer. Construction of TCR beta libraries relied on three successive nested multiplex PCR rounds employing slightly modified ARM-PCR. The study ran its first two PCR rounds for around 10 cycles each, using TRBV1-TRBV30 forward primers and a C-beta reverse primer. In TCRdb, the multiplex PCR reads were re-called with MiXCR into one record per CDR3 protein. Among tens of thousands of distinct CDR3 sequences, about three quarters were seen once, and the ten largest hold roughly 19%. What was sequenced was liver tumor tissue from sampling region 1. Stated subset: tumor region T1, superior pole. The receptors originated from a man aged 40-49 years with primary liver carcinoma and hepatitis B virus infection.

The chain employs TRBV4-1 and TRBJ2-2; TRBD2 matches at 7 bases. The CDR3 spans 15 residues. V lost 6 bases and J lost 7; bases outside the gene matches: 11. CDR1 MGHRA and CDR2 YSYEKL come from the germline V gene. The CDR3 sequence: CASSLAEDASGELFF. The CDR3, as DNA: TGCGCCAGCAGTCTAGCGGAAGATGCCAGCGGGGAGCTGTTTTTT.

This clonotype was seen only a few times. A read error may explain this, as a much larger clone is one base away. The chain recombines TRBV6-6 with TRBJ1-5, with D unclear. From germline, CDR1 is MNHNY and CDR2 SVGAGI (reference sequence). With 8 bases removed from V and 6 bases from J, the gap between germline ends came to 14 bases. The CDR3 runs to 13 residues. The CDR3 region has the DNA TGTGCCAGCCGAGGCGGCATAGGTCAGCCCCAGCATTTT. It yields the protein CASRGGIGQPQHF.

In regard to this clonotype: A junction end diverges from the germline sequence, so it may reflect a read error. The V and J genes are TRBV28 and TRBJ1-1; no definite D call. CDR3 length equals 11 residues. The germline gives CDR1 MDHEN, CDR2 SYDVKM. The CDR3 nucleotides read TGTGTCAGCTTAGGCGGAACTGAAGCTTTCTTT. Translating it yields CVSLGGTEAFF.

With respect to this clonotype: The final CDR3 position lacks the conserved phenylalanine or tryptophan, pointing to a likely read error. The DNA is left out, because the CDR3 cannot be placed on it with certainty; the CDR3 is given as TCRdb lists it. The rearrangement joins TRBV29-1 to TRBJ2-7; the tabulated D call, TRBD1, remains unverified against the DNA. The CDR3 is 14 amino acids in total, end residues counted. CDR1 is SQVTM and CDR2 is ANQGSEA in the germline V gene. This CDR3 is CSVFRDRGGNEQHY.

This clonotype was seen only once. The chain carries TRBV2 and TRBJ1-2; D is possibly TRBD1 (6 bases). Trimming took 6 bases from V and 13 from J, leaving 18 bases between them. The length of the CDR3 is 12 residues. CDR1 SNHLY and CDR2 FYNNEI come from the germline V gene. CDR3 sequence: CASSLYRALFTF. DNA of the CDR3: TGTGCCAGCAGCCTCTACAGGGCCTTGTTCACCTTC.

V usage is TRBV11-2 and J usage is TRBJ1-2; TRBD1 matches at 7 bases. This CDR3 is 14 amino acids long. Germline V gene data show CDR1 as SGHAT and CDR2 as FQNNGV. The CDR3 DNA follows: TGTGACAGGAGCCCATCCGACAGGGACTATGGCTACACCTTC. It translates to CDRSPSDRDYGYTF.

This clonotype was observed many times. V gene TRBV24-1 combines with J gene TRBJ2-3; 10 bases align to TRBD2. Germline CDR1 is KGHDR and CDR2 is SFDVKD. This CDR3 comprises 16 residues. The junction had 7 bases not matched to a gene; V was cut back by 5 bases and J by 3 bases. The CDR3 spells CATSGLAGAATDTQYF. CDR3 nucleotides: TGTGCCACCAGTGGTCTAGCGGGAGCGGCGACAGATACGCAGTATTTT.

Many counts were recorded for this clonotype. The V and J genes are TRBV28 and TRBJ2-1; the D gene is possibly TRBD2 (6 bases). Germline V gene sequence: CDR1 MDHEN, CDR2 SYDVKM. The CDR3 is 15 residues long. The V end was cut by 9 bases, the J end by 3 bases, with 18 bases between. The CDR3 DNA reads as TGTGCCAGTGCCCAACTGGGGGGTCTCTACAATGAGCAGTTCTTC. This sequence encodes CASAQLGGLYNEQFF.

This clonotype has only one observation. Compared with germline, one end of the junction differs, possibly owing to a read error. The J gene is TRBJ2-5, the V gene TRBV5-6, with 8 bases aligning to TRBD2. CDR1 and CDR2 (germline): SGHDT, YYEEEE. The length of the CDR3 is 16 residues. CDR3 protein: CASSLGGTSGWKTQYF. The CDR3 region has the DNA TGTGCCAGCAGTTTGGGTGGGACTAGTGGGTGGAAGACCCAGTACTTC.

With respect to this clonotype: Germline is not matched at one junction end, which may reflect a read error. This sequence joins TRBV11-2 and TRBJ2-2; maybe TRBD2 (5 bases). CDR1 SGHAT and CDR2 FQNNGV come from the germline V gene. This CDR3 comprises 13 residues. The CDR3 region is CASNSQPPGERFF. For the CDR3, the DNA is TGTGCCAGCAACTCTCAACCCCCCGGGGAGCGGTTTTTT.

This clonotype appeared many times. The chain uses TRBV28 and TRBJ2-7, with TRBD1 identical over 7 bases. The CDR3 is made up of 14 amino acids. The V and J ends lost 6 bases and 4 bases, in that order; junction bases with no gene match: 9. Per germline, CDR1 MDHEN and CDR2 SYDVKM. The CDR3 nucleotides are TGTGCCAGCAGACTAAGCGTGACAGGGTACGAGCAGTACTTC. This translates into CASRLSVTGYEQYF.

Worth noting for this clonotype: The junction shows a germline mismatch at one end, possibly a read error. V and J are TRBV5-4 and TRBJ2-7; D possibly corresponds to TRBD1 (6 bases). Germline V gene lookup returns CDR1 SGHNT and CDR2 YYREEE (reference sequence). The CDR3 extends over 15 amino acids. The CDR3 DNA sequence: TGTGCCAGCAGCCATACCGGGGCAGGGGCCTACGAGCAATACTTC. Its translation is CASSHTGAGAYEQYF.

Worth noting for this clonotype: Since a much larger clone is just one base distant, this may be a read error. This chain connects TRBV2 to TRBJ1-5; D is possibly TRBD1 (5 bases). The CDR3 runs 15 residues. CDR1 and CDR2 (germline): SNHLY, FYNNEI. The CDR3 coding sequence is TGTGCCAGCAGGGGGGACGGTTTTAGCTATCAGCCCCAGCATTTT. Translation gives CASRGDGFSYQPQHF.